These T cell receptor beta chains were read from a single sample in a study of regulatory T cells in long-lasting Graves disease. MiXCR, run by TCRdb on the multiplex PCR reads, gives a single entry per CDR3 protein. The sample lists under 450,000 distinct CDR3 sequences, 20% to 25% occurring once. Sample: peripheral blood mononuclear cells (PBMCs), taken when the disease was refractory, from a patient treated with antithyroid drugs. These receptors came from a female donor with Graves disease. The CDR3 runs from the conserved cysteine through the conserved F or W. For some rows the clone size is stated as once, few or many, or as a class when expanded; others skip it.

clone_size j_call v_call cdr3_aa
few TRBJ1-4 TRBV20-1 CSVRGRTGKEKLFF
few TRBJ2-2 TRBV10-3 CAITSGTGTGELFF
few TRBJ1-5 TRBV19 CASTDRLGQPQHF
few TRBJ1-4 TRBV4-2 CASSQEWAGNEKLFF
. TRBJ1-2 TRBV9 CASSARTGEGYTF
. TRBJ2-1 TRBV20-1 CSARTTGYFNEQFF
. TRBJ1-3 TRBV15 CATSRERHTNTIYF
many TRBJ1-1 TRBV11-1 CASSLFGVGTEAFF
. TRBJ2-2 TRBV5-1 CASRRRDTGELFF
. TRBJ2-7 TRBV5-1 CASSLMSRTGTYEQYF
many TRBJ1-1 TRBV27 CASSGWMNTEAFF
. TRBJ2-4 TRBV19 CASSIEVLTPGVAKNIQYF
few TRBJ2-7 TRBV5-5 CASSLERHPYEQYF
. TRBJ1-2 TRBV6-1 CATRSGGYTF
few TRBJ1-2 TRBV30 CAAPWAGYGYTF
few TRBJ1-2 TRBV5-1 CASSSRGDGTYPGYTF
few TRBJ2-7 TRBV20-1 CSARGREVPYEQYF
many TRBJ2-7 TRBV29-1 CSVEGGGQGEDEQYF
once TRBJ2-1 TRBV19 CASSIGLYNEQFF
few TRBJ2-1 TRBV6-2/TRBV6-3 CASSYSDSNEQFF
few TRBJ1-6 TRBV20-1 CSARRAPRTSSYNSPLHF
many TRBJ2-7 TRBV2 CASSRDRGNEQYF
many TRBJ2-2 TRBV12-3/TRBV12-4 CASSLRDTRTGELFF
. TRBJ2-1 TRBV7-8 CASSLDRDGGGNMYEQFF
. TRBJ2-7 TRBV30 CAWTPGVVYEQYF
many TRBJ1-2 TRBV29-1 CSVTSPRESYGYTF
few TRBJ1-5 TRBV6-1 CATQKQGGQPQHF
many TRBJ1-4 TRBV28 CASSLWAGEKLFF
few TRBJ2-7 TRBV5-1 CASSDRTGSSYEQYF
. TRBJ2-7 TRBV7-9 CASSEAGTSTGPYEQYF
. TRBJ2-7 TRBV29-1 CSVEVRQSSSYEQYF
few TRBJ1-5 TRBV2 CASSEWQGGVQPQHF
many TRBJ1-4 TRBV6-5 CASSYDRTQGNEKLFF
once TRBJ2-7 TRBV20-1 CSARDPTGTGYEQYF
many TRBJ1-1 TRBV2 CASIWDRSNWTEAFF
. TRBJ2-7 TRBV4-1 CASSQEGFGEQYF
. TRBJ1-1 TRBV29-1 CSVHTGGGVMNTEAFF
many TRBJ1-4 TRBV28 CASSFGSRDEKLFF
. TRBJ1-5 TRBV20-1 CSARDGLGVYQPQHF
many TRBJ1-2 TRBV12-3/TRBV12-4 CASSLTFYGYTF
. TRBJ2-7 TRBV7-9 CASSLSKNYEQYF
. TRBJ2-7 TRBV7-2 CASSFLNLGTSGSYEQYF
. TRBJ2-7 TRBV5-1 CASSFDRPTYEQYF
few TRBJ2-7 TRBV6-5 CASSFVKDYEQYF
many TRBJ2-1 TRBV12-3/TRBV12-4 CASSLPLSYNEQFF
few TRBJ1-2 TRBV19 CASSSAQGYGGYTF
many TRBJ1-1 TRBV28 CASIKNTEAFF
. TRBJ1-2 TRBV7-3 CASSLEHNYGYTF
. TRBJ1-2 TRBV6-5 CASSYSSRPSGYTF
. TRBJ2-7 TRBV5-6 CASSSSGLAGVEQYF
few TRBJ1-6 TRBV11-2 CASSFYHTGNIEPLHF
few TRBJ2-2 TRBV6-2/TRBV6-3 CASSGGQAILSGELFF
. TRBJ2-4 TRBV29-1 CSVVVGGTHLAKNIQYF
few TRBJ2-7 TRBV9 CASSAQGTYEQYF
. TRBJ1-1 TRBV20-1 CTAGPLNTEAFF
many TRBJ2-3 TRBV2 CASSESKSRRGTDTQYF
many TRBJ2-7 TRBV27 CASSLFSGHEQYF